One and the same sample provided the 14 T cell receptor beta chains below, sequenced in a study of graft-versus-host responses after intestinal transplantation. Processing released intraepithelial and lamina propria lymphocytes from the graft tissue. Some clones are missing from TCRdb's copy, which holds only in-frame ones; the method was immunoSEQ multiplex PCR. The sample has about 8,400 clones; 74% are singletons. Sequenced here: ileum tissue, sampled around 530 days after intestinal transplant. Receptors were obtained from a human patient who received an intestinal transplant, so some T cells may come from the graft donor.

This clone appeared a single time. The rearrangement uses TRBV5-4 and TRBJ1-6; D perhaps matches TRBD1 (6 bases). The germline V and J ends were trimmed by 5 bases and 0 bases, with 12 bases remaining between them. Germline V gene lookup returns CDR1 SGHNT and CDR2 YYREEE (reference sequence). The CDR3 is 16 amino acids. CDR3 amino acids: CASRQGGSSYNSPLHF. CDR3 sequence (DNA): TGTGCCAGCAGACAAGGGGGGAGCTCCTATAATTCACCCCTCCACTTT. Together with reference TRBV5-4 and TRBJ1-6, the CDR3 gives the full variable domain: ETGVTQSPTHLIKTRGQQVTLRCSSQSGHNTVSWYQQALGQGPQFIFQYYREEENGRGNFPPRFSGLQFPNYSSELNVNALELDDSALYLCASRQGGSSYNSPLHFGNGTRLTVT.

J is TRBJ2-3 and V is TRBV7-3, with TRBD2 matching 12 bases. Germline CDR1 reads SGHTA; CDR2 reads FQGTGA. This CDR3 has 14 residues. With V trimmed by 5 bases and J by 9 bases, 6 bases remained unmatched. CDR3 amino acids: CASSLAGGPGTQYF. The CDR3 region has the DNA TGTGCCAGCAGCCTAGCGGGAGGGCCGGGGACGCAGTATTTT.

The CDR3 is CASRTSGSEQYF. The CDR3 bases are TGTGCCAGCAGGACTAGCGGGAGCGAGCAGTACTTC. The chain has TRBV27 and TRBJ2-7; 12 nucleotides align to TRBD2. V was clipped by 6 bases and J by 6 bases; unmatched bases: 0. Looked up from germline, CDR1 is MNHEY and CDR2 is SMNVEV (reference sequence). The CDR3 is 12 residues long.

The V and J genes are TRBV6-6 and TRBJ2-1; D remains unclear. The V gene's germline CDR1 is MNHNY and CDR2 SVGAGI (reference sequence). The germline V and J ends were trimmed by 5 bases and 0 bases, with 11 bases remaining between them. The CDR3 is 15 residues long. The CDR3 sequence is CASSPFAGSYNEQFF. In DNA form, the CDR3 reads TGTGCCAGCAGTCCGTTTGCCGGCTCCTACAATGAGCAGTTCTTC.

The table lists this clone with a few counts. The chain has TRBV10-3 and TRBJ2-2; TRBD2 matches at 11 bases. This CDR3 is built from 16 residues. The V gene end was trimmed by 1 base and the J gene end by 6 bases; junction bases not matched to a gene: 4. Germline values: CDR1 ENHRY, CDR2 SYGVKD. The CDR3, as DNA: TGTGCCATCAGTGAGTTAGCGGGAGGGCCCCCCGGGGAGCTGTTTTTT. Amino acid sequence: CAISELAGGPPGELFF.

J is TRBJ1-1 and V is TRBV7-9; the match to TRBD1 covers 7 bases. The CDR3 totals 13 residues. Germline CDR1 is SEHNR and CDR2 is FQNEAQ (reference sequence). With V trimmed by 6 bases and J by 6 bases, 7 bases remained unmatched. CDR3 nucleotide sequence: TGTGCCAGCAGTCCTGGACAGGCGCCTGAAGCTTTCTTT. This gives the protein CASSPGQAPEAFF.

The genes are TRBV9 and TRBJ2-2; the D gene is possibly TRBD1 (6 bases). V lost 0 bases and J 5 bases, leaving 11 bases between the germline ends. The germline gives CDR1 SGDLS, CDR2 YYNGEE. This CDR3 contains 15 residues. This CDR3 is CASSVGTEWTGELFF. As DNA, the CDR3 is TGTGCCAGCAGCGTAGGGACAGAGTGGACCGGGGAGCTGTTTTTT.

The chain joins TRBV14 to TRBJ2-1; no clear D. There are 14 residues in the CDR3. CDR1 and CDR2 from the germline V gene are SGHDN and FVKESK. V lost 0 bases to trimming and J lost 8 bases, with 11 bases between them. The DNA for the CDR3 is TGTGCCAGCAGCCAAGATCTTAGGGTCCATGAGCAGTTCTTC. This codes for CASSQDLRVHEQFF.

In this sample, this clone turned up a few times. The gene calls are TRBV5-4 and TRBJ2-7; a weak D match, TRBD1 (6 bases). V was shortened by 0 bases and J by 6 bases, with 16 bases between the two germline ends. This CDR3 contains 15 residues. Germline values: CDR1 SGHNT, CDR2 YYREEE (reference sequence). CDR3 residues: CASSLGWQGLSEQYF. The CDR3 region has the DNA TGTGCCAGCAGCTTGGGGTGGCAGGGGTTGAGCGAGCAGTACTTC.

By sample share, this clone is medium-sized (0.01 to 0.1%). J is TRBJ2-3 and V is TRBV7-8; 14 nucleotides align to TRBD2. This CDR3 has 13 residues. From germline, CDR1 is SGHVS and CDR2 FQNEAQ. With V trimmed by 3 bases and J by 14 bases, 4 bases remained unmatched. The CDR3 region has the DNA TGTGCCAGCAGCTTGGGACTAGCGGGGGAGGTGTATTTT. It specifies CASSLGLAGEVYF.

The rearrangement joins TRBV6-4 to TRBJ2-1; no clear D gene. V was pared by 2 bases and J by 6 bases, with 11 bases between. The length of the CDR3 is 14 residues. Germline V gene data show CDR1 as MRHNA and CDR2 as SNTAGT. DNA for the CDR3: TGTGCCAGCAGTGACGTCGGGCCCAGCAATGAGCAGTTCTTC. As protein: CASSDVGPSNEQFF.

This clone is a singleton in its sample. The chain combines TRBV18 with TRBJ2-5; perhaps TRBD1 as D (6 bases). V dropped 3 bases and J dropped 7 bases, with 12 bases sitting between them. CDR3 length equals 13 residues. Germline-derived CDR1 and CDR2 are KGHSH and LQKENI. DNA for the CDR3: TGTGCCAGCTCACCGGTACAGGGCGGGACCCAGTACTTC. It translates to CASSPVQGGTQYF.

The chain recombines TRBV27 with TRBJ2-1, with D unresolved. This CDR3 comprises 13 residues. Germline loops: CDR1 MNHEY, CDR2 SMNVEV (reference sequence). V was pared by 5 bases and J by 5 bases, with 10 bases between. In DNA form, the CDR3 reads TGTGCCAGCAGTGGAGTGGTCGACAATGAGCAGTTCTTC. Translating gives CASSGVVDNEQFF.

The chain combines TRBV5-4 with TRBJ2-6, with 8 bases that match TRBD1. Germline CDR1 and CDR2: SGHNT and YYREEE (reference sequence). V lost 0 bases, J lost 4 bases, and 6 bases stayed unmatched. The CDR3 is 17 residues long. Here the CDR3 DNA reads TGTGCCAGCAGCTTGGGACAGGGGTTAGCCGGGGCCAACGTCCTGACTTTC. It is translated as CASSLGQGLAGANVLTF.